This T cell receptor beta chain is from a study of T cells after yellow fever vaccination. This clonotype has a handful of counts. The antigen is undetermined. In TCRdb, the 5' RACE reads were re-called with MiXCR into one record per CDR3 protein. The sample holds 250,000 to 300,000 distinct CDR3 sequences; over 10% are singletons and the top ten take 0.4% to 0.55%. Findings and caveats of the study: The secondary response was weaker but peaked faster, day 5 versus 15. A small share of clonotypes appeared in both CD4 and CD8 compartments. Abundant clonotypes from the bulk population could get into FACS-sorted repertoires as contaminants.

The CDR3 sequence is 14 residues long. In germline, CDR1 is LGHNA, CDR2 YSLEER. J was trimmed by 5 bases and V by 2 bases; bases with no gene match: 6. The source of this sequence is a man aged 25 to 45 who received the YFV17D yellow fever vaccine. Sequencing used CD4+ T cells sorted from PBMCs, obtained 45 days after the yellow fever booster vaccination. The V call is TRBV4-3, the J call TRBJ2-7; 7 nucleotides match TRBD1. The CDR3 region is CASSQTRGNDEQYF. In DNA form, the CDR3 reads TGCGCCAGCAGCCAAACCAGGGGGAACGACGAGCAGTACTTC.